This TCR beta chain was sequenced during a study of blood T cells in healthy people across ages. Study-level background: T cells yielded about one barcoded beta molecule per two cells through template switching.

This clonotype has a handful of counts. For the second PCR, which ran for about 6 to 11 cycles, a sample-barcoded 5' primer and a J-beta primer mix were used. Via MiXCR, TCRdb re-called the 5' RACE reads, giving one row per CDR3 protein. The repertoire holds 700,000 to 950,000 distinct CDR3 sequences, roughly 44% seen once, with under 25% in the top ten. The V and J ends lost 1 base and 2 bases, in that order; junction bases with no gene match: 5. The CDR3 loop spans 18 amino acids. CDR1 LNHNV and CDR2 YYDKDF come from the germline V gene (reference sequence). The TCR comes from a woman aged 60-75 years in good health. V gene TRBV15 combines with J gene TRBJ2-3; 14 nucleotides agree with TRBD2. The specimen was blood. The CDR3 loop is CATSRGGTSGSLTDTQYF. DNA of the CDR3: TGTGCCACCAGCAGAGGAGGGACTAGCGGGAGCCTCACAGATACGCAGTATTTT. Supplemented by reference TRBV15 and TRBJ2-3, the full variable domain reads DAMVIQNPRYQVTQFGKPVTLSCSQTLNHNVMYWYQQKSSQAPKLLFHYYDKDFNNEADTPDNFQSRRPNTSFCFLDIRSPGLGDTAMYLCATSRGGTSGSLTDTQYFGPGTRLTVL.